The 25 T cell receptor beta chains reported below all come from one sample, sequenced in a study of blood T cells in healthy people across ages (dated by TCRdb to between 2014 and 2017). The library was generated by 5' RACE. Sequencing was performed on an Illumina HiSeq 2500. A second PCR of roughly 6 to 11 cycles was run with a J-beta primer mix and a sample-barcoded 5' primer. Through fastp at Q25 and MiXCR, TCRdb rebuilt clones from the public reads, retaining in-frame beta chains. Each entry is one CDR3 protein sequence, shown with its most common DNA and genes. This sample lists about 1.6 million distinct CDR3 sequences; 34% were detected once. Together, the top ten hold about 11% of the sample. What was sequenced was blood. The receptors were sampled from a woman between 25 and 40 years old in good health.

This chain's CDR3 is CASSEAKERDTDTQYF. The CDR3 bases are TGTGCCAGCAGCGAGGCAAAGGAGCGGGACACAGATACGCAGTATTTT. The chain employs TRBV7-3 and TRBJ2-3; 7 bases are a match to TRBD2. The germline V gene has CDR1 SGHTA and CDR2 FQGTGA. V shed 5 bases and J 2 bases; nucleotides not matched to a gene: 10. There are 16 residues in the CDR3.

The rearrangement joins TRBV5-6 to TRBJ2-7; no clear D gene. The CDR3 runs to 13 residues. V was trimmed by 4 bases and J by 2 bases, leaving 10 bases between them. Germline CDR1 reads SGHDT; CDR2 reads YYEEEE. The CDR3 DNA reads as TGTGCCAGCAGCCGGTCACCGACCTACGAGCAGTACTTC. Translated, it gives CASSRSPTYEQYF.

The V call is TRBV3-1, the J call TRBJ2-3; 8 bases are shared with TRBD1. V lost 5 bases, J lost 2 bases, and 6 bases stayed unmatched. This CDR3 spans 15 amino acids. The germline CDR1 and CDR2 sequences are LGHDT and YNNKEL (reference sequence). CDR3 DNA: TGTGCCAGCAGCATCCGGGACAGGCTCACAGATACGCAGTATTTT. Encoded protein: CASSIRDRLTDTQYF.

To note about this clonotype: A much larger clonotype is one base distant, so this may be a read error. The genes are TRBV29-1 and TRBJ2-6, with D unclear. Germline V gene sequence: CDR1 SQVTM, CDR2 ANQGSEA. Trimming removed 4 bases at V and 0 bases at J, with 16 bases between. The CDR3 loop spans 17 amino acids. The CDR3 reads CSVGAPHHSSGANVLTF. CDR3 bases: TGCAGCGTTGGAGCCCCGCACCATAGCTCTGGGGCCAACGTCCTGACTTTC.

The gene calls are TRBV9 and TRBJ2-1; a possible D gene is TRBD2 (6 bases). V was pared by 6 bases and J by 9 bases, with 16 bases between. CDR1 is SGDLS and CDR2 is YYNGEE in the germline V gene. The CDR3 is 13 amino acids. CDR3 sequence: CASTSRRGAEQFF. DNA of the CDR3: TGTGCCAGCACGTCCAGGCGGGGCGCTGAGCAGTTCTTC.

Only a few counts were recorded for this clonotype. The genes are TRBV7-3 and TRBJ1-2; 9 nucleotides match TRBD1. V dropped 4 bases and J dropped 8; count of bases not matched to a gene: 11. Per germline, CDR1 SGHTA and CDR2 FQGTGA. The CDR3 totals 15 residues. The CDR3: CASSSHIGDRAGYTF. CDR3 in DNA: TGTGCCAGCAGCTCGCACATCGGGGACAGGGCGGGCTACACCTTC.

There are a few counts of this clonotype. CDR3 protein: CASRSTGKETQYF. CDR3 in DNA: TGTGCCAGCAGAAGTACAGGGAAAGAGACCCAGTACTTC. The rearrangement uses TRBV28 and TRBJ2-5; weak D call: TRBD1 (6 bases). This CDR3 spans 13 amino acids. Trimming stripped 6 bases from V and 3 bases from J, with 11 bases between. Germline CDR1 MDHEN, CDR2 SYDVKM.

This clonotype was detected a few times. The chain carries TRBV6-2 or TRBV6-3 and TRBJ2-1; 10 bases are shared with TRBD1. CDR3 length: 16 amino acids. Germline CDR1 reads MNHEY; CDR2 reads SVGEGT. Trimming removed 2 bases from V and 8 bases from J; junction bases left unmatched: 9. CDR3 region: CASSYPTGGVIDEQFF. CDR3 nucleotide sequence: TGTGCCAGCAGTTACCCGACAGGGGGCGTGATCGATGAGCAGTTCTTC.

Ten or more counts support this clonotype. The chain uses TRBV7-9 and TRBJ2-5; TRBD1 aligns across 9 bases. Per the germline V gene, CDR1 is SEHNR and CDR2 is FQNEAQ (reference sequence). J lost 3 bases, V lost 4 bases, and 9 bases had no gene match. CDR3 length: 16 amino acids. CDR3 region: CASSWGQGSIKETQYF. For the CDR3, the DNA is TGTGCCAGCAGCTGGGGACAGGGATCTATTAAAGAGACCCAGTACTTC.

Points on this clonotype: This may arise from a read error, as a much more abundant clone is one base away. The V call is TRBV29-1, the J call TRBJ2-1; perhaps TRBD2 as D (6 bases). The V and J ends lost 3 bases and 4 bases respectively, with 13 bases between them. This CDR3 region has 14 residues. Looked up from germline, CDR1 is SQVTM and CDR2 is ANQGSEA. The CDR3 DNA reads TGCAGCGTTGACGGGAGAGAAGGTTACAATGAGCAGTTCTTC. This codes for CSVDGREGYNEQFF.

This clonotype was seen more than once but under ten times. The CDR3, as DNA: TGTGCCACCAGTGATCCATCGACAGGGACCTACGAGCAGTACTTC. This sequence encodes CATSDPSTGTYEQYF. V gene TRBV24-1 combines with J gene TRBJ2-7; 7 nucleotides align to TRBD1. Losses at the gene ends were 3 bases for V and 2 bases for J; bases not matched to a gene: 6. In germline, CDR1 is KGHDR, CDR2 SFDVKD. There are 15 residues in the CDR3.

This rearrangement joins TRBV6-6 to TRBJ1-2, with D unresolved. CDR1 MNHNY and CDR2 SVGAGI come from the germline V gene (reference sequence). Between the trimmed V and J ends, which lost 2 bases and 1 base, there was a span of 5 bases. The length of the CDR3 is 13 residues. In DNA, the CDR3 is TGTGCCAGCAGTTACACCTTTAACTATGGCTACACCTTC. Translated, it gives CASSYTFNYGYTF.

The chain couples TRBV20-1 to TRBJ2-3; 10 bases map to TRBD1. The CDR3 extends over 14 amino acids. Germline V gives CDR1 DFQATT, CDR2 SNEGSKA (reference sequence). V shed 5 bases, J shed 4 bases, and the junction held 6 bases outside the gene matches. The CDR3 protein is CSAGGQGGADTQYF. CDR3 nucleotides: TGCAGTGCTGGTGGACAGGGGGGCGCAGATACGCAGTATTTT.

The chain has TRBV18 and TRBJ2-3; 8 nucleotides align to TRBD2. Germline values: CDR1 KGHSH, CDR2 LQKENI. CDR3 length equals 17 residues. Germline trimming cut 4 bases from V and 2 bases from J; bases unmatched to any gene: 11. CDR3 DNA: TGTGCCAGCTCACTAAGGCGGGAGGCAACAACCACAGATACGCAGTATTTT. Its protein product is CASSLRREATTTDTQYF. The full variable domain, with the rest looked up from reference TRBV18 and TRBJ2-3, is NAGVMQNPRHLVRRRGQEARLRCSPMKGHSHVYWYRQLPEEGLKFMVYLQKENIIDESGMPKERFSAEFPKEGPSILRIQQVVRGDSAAYFCASSLRREATTTDTQYFGPGTRLTVL.

Notes on this clonotype: One end of the junction is discordant with germline, which a read error may explain. This chain links TRBV24-1 with TRBJ2-1, with 7 bases that match TRBD2. This CDR3 has 15 residues. Germline V gene lookup returns CDR1 KGHDR and CDR2 SFDVKD. The chain's CDR3 is CAASDPSGSYNEQFF. DNA for the CDR3: TGTGCCGCCAGTGATCCTAGCGGATCCTACAATGAGCAGTTCTTC.

Only a few counts were recorded for this clonotype. This chain links TRBV27 with TRBJ2-7; TRBD2 is a possible D gene (7 bases). Trimming pared 3 bases from V and 1 base from J, leaving 16 bases between. The germline CDR1 and CDR2 sequences are MNHEY and SMNVEV (reference sequence). The CDR3 spans 16 residues. DNA for the CDR3: TGTGCCAGCAGTTTTAGTACAGGGAGGGTTTCCTACGAGCAGTACTTC. It codes for CASSFSTGRVSYEQYF.

This clonotype came up a few times. The rearrangement links TRBV7-9 to TRBJ2-4, with D tentatively TRBD2 (5 bases). The CDR3 spans 15 residues. Looked up from germline, CDR1 is SEHNR and CDR2 is FQNEAQ (reference sequence). Trimming stripped 1 base from V and 11 bases from J, with 18 bases between. CDR3 region: CASSLGEAEWWVQYF. CDR3 nucleotides: TGTGCCAGCAGCTTAGGGGAAGCGGAGTGGTGGGTTCAGTACTTC.

This clonotype was seen only a few times. The chain joins TRBV20-1 to TRBJ1-2; TRBD1 agrees at 10 bases. The germline CDR1 and CDR2 sequences are DFQATT and SNEGSKA (reference sequence). V trimming: 6 bases; J trimming: 3 bases; junction bases outside the gene matches: 13. The CDR3 is 16 residues long. CDR3 loop: CSAPIIRQGADYGYTF. The DNA for the CDR3 is TGCAGTGCACCGATAATTCGACAGGGGGCTGACTATGGCTACACCTTC.

The chain combines TRBV4-3 with TRBJ2-3; 7 nucleotides match TRBD2. Germline CDR1 and CDR2: LGHNA and YSLEER. V lost 0 bases and J lost 3; bases outside the gene matches: 9. This CDR3 is built from 17 residues. The CDR3 is CASSQEYTSVHTDTQYF. The CDR3 DNA reads as TGCGCCAGCAGCCAAGAGTATACTAGCGTGCATACAGATACGCAGTATTTT.

This clonotype was detected a few times. The chain employs TRBV2 and TRBJ2-7, with a possible D match to TRBD2 (6 bases). Germline CDR1 reads SNHLY; CDR2 reads FYNNEI. The CDR3 runs 15 residues. Trimming shortened V by 3 bases and J by 4 bases, and 16 bases separated the two germline ends. CDR3 residues: CASSEIPGLPYEQYF. CDR3 in DNA: TGTGCCAGCAGTGAGATACCGGGACTCCCGTACGAGCAGTACTTC.

The chain combines TRBV6-2 or TRBV6-3 with TRBJ1-2, with 10 bases fitting TRBD1. J lost 5 bases, V lost 0 bases, and 6 bases had no gene match. The CDR3 runs 16 residues. Germline loops: CDR1 MNHEY, CDR2 SVGEGT. The CDR3 DNA follows: TGTGCCAGCAGTTACTCTGACAGGGGGCGCCGGTATGGCTACACCTTC. Protein: CASSYSDRGRRYGYTF.

This clonotype was recorded a few times. This sequence joins TRBV10-3 and TRBJ2-3; no definite D call. This CDR3 is built from 13 residues. Trimming left V 0 bases short and J 10 bases short, with 11 bases between. The germline V gene encodes CDR1 ENHRY and CDR2 SYGVKD. CDR3 bases: TGTGCCATCAGTGAGTCCACGAGCCGGGCGCAGTATTTT. Encoded protein: CAISESTSRAQYF.

On this clonotype itself: One junction end does not reproduce the germline sequence, and a read error may be involved. V usage is TRBV5-1 and J usage is TRBJ2-2; TRBD2 aligns across 11 bases. The CDR3 length is 16 residues. Germline V gene lookup returns CDR1 SGHRS and CDR2 YFSETQ. CDR3 sequence: CASRQLAGDFTGERFF. CDR3 bases: TGCGCCAGCAGACAACTAGCGGGAGATTTTACCGGGGAGCGGTTTTTT. Full variable domain (outside the CDR3, taken from reference TRBV5-1 and TRBJ2-2): KAGVTQTPRYLIKTRGQQVTLSCSPISGHRSVSWYQQTPGQGLQFLFEYFSETQRNKGNFPGRFSGRQFSNSRSEMNVSTLELGDSALYLCASRQLAGDFTGERFFGEGSRLTVL.

This clonotype was recorded many times. The V and J genes are TRBV3-1 and TRBJ1-1; no clear D. Germline V CDR1 and CDR2: LGHDT, YNNKEL (reference sequence). The germline V and J ends were trimmed by 3 bases and 1 base, with 12 bases remaining between them. There are 15 residues in the CDR3. CDR3 sequence reads: CASSQSSKSNTEAFF. The CDR3 coding sequence is TGTGCCAGCAGCCAGTCGTCCAAATCGAACACTGAAGCTTTCTTT.

This clonotype has a handful of counts. This sequence joins TRBV7-6 and TRBJ2-5; possible D gene TRBD2, 6 bases. The CDR3 length is 14 residues. V gave up 4 bases and J gave up 5 bases, with 14 bases separating them. Germline values: CDR1 SGHVS, CDR2 FNYEAQ. The CDR3 sequence is CASSSRGLGETQYF. The CDR3 DNA reads as TGTGCCAGCAGCTCCCGGGGACTGGGGGAGACCCAGTACTTC. The entire variable domain, with the rest obtained from reference TRBV7-6 and TRBJ2-5, is as follows: GAGVSQSPRYKVTKRGQDVALRCDPISGHVSLYWYRQALGQGPEFLTYFNYEAQQDKSGLPNDRFSAERPEGSISTLTIQRTEQRDSAMYRCASSSRGLGETQYFGPGTRLLVL.